This TCR beta chain is drawn from a study of T cell responses to AZD1222 COVID-19 vaccine. Study conclusions and caveats: AZD1222 recipients seropositive at baseline numbered only 5 to 7. Repertoire samples came only from after the peak T cell response. Two AZD1222 administrations were followed by greater Spike-specific TCR breadth and depth. The donor cohort was predominantly white British with a female majority, and clonal diversity may have been underestimated.

About this clone: Its antigen is unidentified.

Assay: immunoSEQ multiplex PCR; the TCRdb copy retains only in-frame clones and omits some. This sample's table has about 140,000 clones. The CDR3 length is 15 residues. Trimming at V came to 4 bases and at J to 3 bases, leaving 4 bases not matched to a gene. The germline CDR1 and CDR2 sequences are MNHEY and SMNVEV (reference sequence). The receptor comes from an adult in good health. Input material: peripheral blood. The chain carries TRBV27 and TRBJ2-1, with 9 bases lining up with TRBD2. DNA of the CDR3: TGTGCCAGCAGTTACTTGCGGGGGGGCTACAATGAGCAGTTCTTC. It specifies CASSYLRGGYNEQFF.